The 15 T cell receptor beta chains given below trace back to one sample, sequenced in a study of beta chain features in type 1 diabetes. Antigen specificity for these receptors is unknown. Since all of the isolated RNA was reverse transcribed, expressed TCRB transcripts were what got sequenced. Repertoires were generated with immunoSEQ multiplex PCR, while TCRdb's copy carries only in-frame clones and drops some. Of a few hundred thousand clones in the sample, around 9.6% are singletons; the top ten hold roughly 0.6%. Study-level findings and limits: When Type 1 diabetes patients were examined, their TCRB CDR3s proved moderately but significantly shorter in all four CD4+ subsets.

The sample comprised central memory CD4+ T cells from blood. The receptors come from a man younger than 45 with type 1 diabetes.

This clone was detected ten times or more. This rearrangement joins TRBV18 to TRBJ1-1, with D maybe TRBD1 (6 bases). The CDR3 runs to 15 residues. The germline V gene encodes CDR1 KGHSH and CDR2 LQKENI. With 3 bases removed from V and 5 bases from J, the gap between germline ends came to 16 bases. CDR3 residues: CASSPTDSSGTEAFF. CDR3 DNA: TGTGCCAGCTCACCTACGGACAGCAGTGGTACTGAAGCTTTCTTT.

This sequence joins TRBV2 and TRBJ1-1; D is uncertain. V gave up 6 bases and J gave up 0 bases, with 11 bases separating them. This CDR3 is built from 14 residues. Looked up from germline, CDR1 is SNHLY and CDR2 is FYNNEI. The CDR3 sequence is CASRLSGLNTEAFF. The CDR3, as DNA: TGTGCCAGCAGGCTTTCAGGATTGAACACTGAAGCTTTCTTT.

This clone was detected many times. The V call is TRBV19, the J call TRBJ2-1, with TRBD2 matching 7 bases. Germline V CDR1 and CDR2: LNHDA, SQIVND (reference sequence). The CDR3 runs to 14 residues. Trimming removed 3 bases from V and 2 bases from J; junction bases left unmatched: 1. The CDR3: CASSIGLAYNEQFF. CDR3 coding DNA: TGTGCCAGTAGTATCGGACTAGCCTACAATGAGCAGTTCTTC.

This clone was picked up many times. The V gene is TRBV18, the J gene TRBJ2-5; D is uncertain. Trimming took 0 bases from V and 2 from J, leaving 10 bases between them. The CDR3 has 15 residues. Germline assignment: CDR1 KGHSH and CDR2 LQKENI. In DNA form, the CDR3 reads TGTGCCAGCTCACCACCGGTTCCGGGTCAAGAGACCCAGTACTTC. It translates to CASSPPVPGQETQYF.

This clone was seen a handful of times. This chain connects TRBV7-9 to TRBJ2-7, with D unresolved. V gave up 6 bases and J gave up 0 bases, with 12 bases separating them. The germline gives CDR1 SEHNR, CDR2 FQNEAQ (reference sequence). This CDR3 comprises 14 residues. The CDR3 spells CASSLRADSYEQYF. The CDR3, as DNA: TGTGCCAGCAGTTTAAGGGCCGACTCCTACGAGCAGTACTTC.

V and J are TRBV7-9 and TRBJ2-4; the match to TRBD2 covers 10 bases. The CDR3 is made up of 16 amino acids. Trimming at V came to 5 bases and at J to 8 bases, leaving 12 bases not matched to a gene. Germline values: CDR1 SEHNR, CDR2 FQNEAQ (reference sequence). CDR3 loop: CASSASGRAGVDIQYF. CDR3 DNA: TGTGCCAGCAGCGCCAGCGGGAGGGCCGGGGTGGACATTCAGTACTTC.

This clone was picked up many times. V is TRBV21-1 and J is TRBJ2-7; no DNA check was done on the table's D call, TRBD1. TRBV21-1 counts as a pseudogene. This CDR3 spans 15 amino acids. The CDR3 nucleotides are TGTGCCAGCAGCAGCCGGGACAGGGGGCTTTACGAGCAGTACTTC. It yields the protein CASSSRDRGLYEQYF.

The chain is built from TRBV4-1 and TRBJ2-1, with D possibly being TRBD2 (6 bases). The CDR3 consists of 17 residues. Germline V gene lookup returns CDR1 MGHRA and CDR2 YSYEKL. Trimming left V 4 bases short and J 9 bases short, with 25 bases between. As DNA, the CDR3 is TGCGCCAGCAGCCCAAACAAAGGAGGCGGGAAACTGTCTGAGCAGTTCTTC. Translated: CASSPNKGGGKLSEQFF.

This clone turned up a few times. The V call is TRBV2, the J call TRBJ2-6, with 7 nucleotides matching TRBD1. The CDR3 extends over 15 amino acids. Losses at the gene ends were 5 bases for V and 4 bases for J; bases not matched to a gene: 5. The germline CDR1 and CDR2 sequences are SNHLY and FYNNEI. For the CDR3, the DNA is TGTGCCAGCAGTTCACAGGGGACGGGGGCCAACGTCCTGACTTTC. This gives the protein CASSSQGTGANVLTF.

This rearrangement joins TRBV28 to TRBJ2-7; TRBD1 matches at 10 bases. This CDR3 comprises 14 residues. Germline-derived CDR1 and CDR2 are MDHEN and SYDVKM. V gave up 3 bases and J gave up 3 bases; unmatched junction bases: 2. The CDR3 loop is CASSLGDRGYEQYF. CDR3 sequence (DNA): TGTGCCAGCAGTTTGGGGGACAGGGGCTACGAGCAGTACTTC.

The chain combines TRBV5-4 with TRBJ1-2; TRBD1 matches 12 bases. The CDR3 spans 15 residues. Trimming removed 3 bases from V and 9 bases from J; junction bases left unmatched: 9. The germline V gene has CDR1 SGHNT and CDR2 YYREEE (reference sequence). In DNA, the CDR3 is TGTGCCAGCAGCTCAGGGACAGGGGGCCATATAAGCTACACCTTC. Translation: CASSSGTGGHISYTF.

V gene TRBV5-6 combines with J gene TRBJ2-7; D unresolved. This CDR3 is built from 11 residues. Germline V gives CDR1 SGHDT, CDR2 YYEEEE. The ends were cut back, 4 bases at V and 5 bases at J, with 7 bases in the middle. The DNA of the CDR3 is TGTGCCAGCAGCGCTTCCAACGAGCAGTACTTC. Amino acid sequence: CASSASNEQYF.

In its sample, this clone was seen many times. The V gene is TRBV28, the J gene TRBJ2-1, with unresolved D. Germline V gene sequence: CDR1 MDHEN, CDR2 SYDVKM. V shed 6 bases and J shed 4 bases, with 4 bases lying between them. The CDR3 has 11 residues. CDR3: CASRRYNEQFF. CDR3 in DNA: TGTGCCAGCAGGCGATACAATGAGCAGTTCTTC.

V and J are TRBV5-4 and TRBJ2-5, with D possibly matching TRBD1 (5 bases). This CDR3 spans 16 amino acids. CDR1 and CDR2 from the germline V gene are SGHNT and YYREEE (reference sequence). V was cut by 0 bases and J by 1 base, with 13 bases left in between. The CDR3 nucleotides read TGTGCCAGCAGCTTGGGGTTTGGGCAGGGCCAAGAGACCCAGTACTTC. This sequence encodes CASSLGFGQGQETQYF.

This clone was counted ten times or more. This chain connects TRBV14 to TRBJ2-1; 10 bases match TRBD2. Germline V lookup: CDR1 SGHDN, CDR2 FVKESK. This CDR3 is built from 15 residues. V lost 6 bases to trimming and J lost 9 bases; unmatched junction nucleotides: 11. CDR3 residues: CASSPAGGPLIEQFF. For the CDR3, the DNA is TGTGCCAGCAGTCCAGCGGGAGGGCCGTTGATTGAGCAGTTCTTC.